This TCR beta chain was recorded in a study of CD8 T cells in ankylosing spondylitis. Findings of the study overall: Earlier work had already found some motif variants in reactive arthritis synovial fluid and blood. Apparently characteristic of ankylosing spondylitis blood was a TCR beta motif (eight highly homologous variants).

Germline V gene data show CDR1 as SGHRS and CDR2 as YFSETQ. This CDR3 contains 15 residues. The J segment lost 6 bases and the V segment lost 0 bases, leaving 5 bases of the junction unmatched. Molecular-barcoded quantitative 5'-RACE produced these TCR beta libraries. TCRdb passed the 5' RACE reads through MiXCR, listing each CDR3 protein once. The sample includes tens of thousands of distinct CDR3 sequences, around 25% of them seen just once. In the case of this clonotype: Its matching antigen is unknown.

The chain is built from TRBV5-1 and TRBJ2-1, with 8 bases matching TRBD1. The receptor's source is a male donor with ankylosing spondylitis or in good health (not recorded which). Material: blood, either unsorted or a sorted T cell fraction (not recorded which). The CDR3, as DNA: TGCGCCAGCAGCTTGGGGGGGACAGGATCCAATGAGCAGTTCTTC. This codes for CASSLGGTGSNEQFF.